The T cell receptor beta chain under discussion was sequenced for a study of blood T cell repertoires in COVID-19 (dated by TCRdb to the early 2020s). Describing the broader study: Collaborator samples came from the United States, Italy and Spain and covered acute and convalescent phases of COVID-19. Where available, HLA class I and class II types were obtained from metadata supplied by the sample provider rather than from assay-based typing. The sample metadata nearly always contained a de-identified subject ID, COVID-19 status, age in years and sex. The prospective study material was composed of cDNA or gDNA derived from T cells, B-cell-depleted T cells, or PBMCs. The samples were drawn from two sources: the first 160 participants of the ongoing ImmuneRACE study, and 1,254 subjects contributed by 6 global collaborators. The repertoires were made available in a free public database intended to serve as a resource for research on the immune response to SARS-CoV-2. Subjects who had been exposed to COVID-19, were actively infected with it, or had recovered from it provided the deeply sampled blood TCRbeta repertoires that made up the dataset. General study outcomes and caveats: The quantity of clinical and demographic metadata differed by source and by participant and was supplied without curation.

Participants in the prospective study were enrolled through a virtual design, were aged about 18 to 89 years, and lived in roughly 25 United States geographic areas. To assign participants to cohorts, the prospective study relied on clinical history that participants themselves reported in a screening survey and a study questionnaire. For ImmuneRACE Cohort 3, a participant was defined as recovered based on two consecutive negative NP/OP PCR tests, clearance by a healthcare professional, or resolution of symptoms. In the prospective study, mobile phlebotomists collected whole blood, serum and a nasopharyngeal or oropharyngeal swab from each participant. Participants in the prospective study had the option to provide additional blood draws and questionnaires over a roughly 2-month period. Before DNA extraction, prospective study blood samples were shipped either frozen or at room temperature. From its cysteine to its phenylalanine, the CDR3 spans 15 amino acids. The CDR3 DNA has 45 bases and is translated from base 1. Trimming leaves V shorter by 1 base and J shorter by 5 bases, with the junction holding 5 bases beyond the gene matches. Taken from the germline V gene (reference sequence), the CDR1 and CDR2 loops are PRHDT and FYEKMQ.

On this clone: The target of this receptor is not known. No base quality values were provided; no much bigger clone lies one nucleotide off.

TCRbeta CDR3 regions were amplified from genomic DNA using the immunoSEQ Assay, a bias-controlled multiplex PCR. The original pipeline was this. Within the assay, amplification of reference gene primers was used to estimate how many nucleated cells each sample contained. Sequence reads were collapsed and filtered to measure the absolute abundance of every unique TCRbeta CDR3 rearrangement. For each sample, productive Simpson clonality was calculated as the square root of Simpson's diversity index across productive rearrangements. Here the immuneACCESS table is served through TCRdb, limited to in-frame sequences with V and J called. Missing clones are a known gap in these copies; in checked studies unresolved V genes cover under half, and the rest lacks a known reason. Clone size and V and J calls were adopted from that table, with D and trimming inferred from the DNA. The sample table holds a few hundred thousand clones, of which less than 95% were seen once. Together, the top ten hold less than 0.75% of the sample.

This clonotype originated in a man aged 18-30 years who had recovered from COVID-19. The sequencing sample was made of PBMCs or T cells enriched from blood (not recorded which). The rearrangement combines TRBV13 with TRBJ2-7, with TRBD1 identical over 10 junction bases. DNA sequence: TGTGCCAGCAGCTTAGAGGGACAGGGGAGGAACGAGCAGTACTTC. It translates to CASSLEGQGRNEQYF.